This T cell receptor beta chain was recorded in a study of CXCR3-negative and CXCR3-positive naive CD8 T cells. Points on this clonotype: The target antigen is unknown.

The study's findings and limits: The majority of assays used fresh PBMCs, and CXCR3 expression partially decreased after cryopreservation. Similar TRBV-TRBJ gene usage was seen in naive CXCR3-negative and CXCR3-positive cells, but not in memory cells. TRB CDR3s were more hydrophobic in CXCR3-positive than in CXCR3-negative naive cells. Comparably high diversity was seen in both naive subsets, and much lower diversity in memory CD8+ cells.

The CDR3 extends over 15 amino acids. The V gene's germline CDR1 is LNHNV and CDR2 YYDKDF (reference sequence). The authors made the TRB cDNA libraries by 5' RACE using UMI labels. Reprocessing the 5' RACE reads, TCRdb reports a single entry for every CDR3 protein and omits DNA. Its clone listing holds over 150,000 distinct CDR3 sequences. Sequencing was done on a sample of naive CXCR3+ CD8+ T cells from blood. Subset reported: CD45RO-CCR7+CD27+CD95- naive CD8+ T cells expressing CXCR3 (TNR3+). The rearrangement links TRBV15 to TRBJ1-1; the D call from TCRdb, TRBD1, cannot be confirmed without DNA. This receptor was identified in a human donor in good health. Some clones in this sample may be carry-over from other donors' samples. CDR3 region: CATSSRTGGETEAFF.